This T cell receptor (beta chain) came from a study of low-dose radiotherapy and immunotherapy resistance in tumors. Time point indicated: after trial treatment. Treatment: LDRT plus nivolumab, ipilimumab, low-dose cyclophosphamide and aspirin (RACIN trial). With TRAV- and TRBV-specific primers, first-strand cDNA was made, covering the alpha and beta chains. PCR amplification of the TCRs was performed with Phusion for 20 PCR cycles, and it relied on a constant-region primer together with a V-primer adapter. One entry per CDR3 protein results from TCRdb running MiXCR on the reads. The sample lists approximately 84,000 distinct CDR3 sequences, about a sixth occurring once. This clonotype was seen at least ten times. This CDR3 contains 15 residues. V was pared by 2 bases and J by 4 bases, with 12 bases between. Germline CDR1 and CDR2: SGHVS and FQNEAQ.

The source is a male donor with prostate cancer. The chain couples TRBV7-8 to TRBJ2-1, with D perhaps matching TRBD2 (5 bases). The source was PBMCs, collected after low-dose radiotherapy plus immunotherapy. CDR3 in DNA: TGTGCCAGCAGCTTACACCAAGCGGCATACAATGAGCAGTTCTTC. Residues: CASSLHQAAYNEQFF. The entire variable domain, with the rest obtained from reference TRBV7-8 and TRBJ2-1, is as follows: GAGVSQSPRYKVAKRGQDVALRCDPISGHVSLFWYQQALGQGPEFLTYFQNEAQLDKSGLPSDRFFAERPEGSVSTLKIQRTQQEDSAVYLCASSLHQAAYNEQFFGPGTRLTVL.